This T cell receptor beta chain was sequenced for a study of neurological immune-mediated disorders. 5'RACE employing 10-nucleotide random UMIs yielded the cDNA. MiXCR, applied by TCRdb to the 5' RACE reads, yields one record per CDR3 protein. The table includes more than 75,000 distinct CDR3 sequences, roughly 3.5% detected once. There are many counts of this clonotype. Its antigen is currently unknown. Broader study findings: None of the CDR3 amino acid sequences of expanded clones were shared across subjects, and this suggested private repertoires in all groups.

The CDR3 totals 17 residues. Germline V CDR1 and CDR2: SEHNR, FQNEAQ (reference sequence). Trimming at V came to 5 bases and at J to 4 bases, leaving 11 bases not matched to a gene. The chain joins TRBV7-9 to TRBJ2-1; the match to TRBD2 covers 10 bases. The source is a woman aged 50 to 60 with multiple sclerosis. The specimen sequenced was PBMCs. The DNA of the CDR3 is TGTGCCAGCAGCGGACTAGCGGACCTCGAATTTTACAATGAGCAGTTCTTC. Translated, it gives CASSGLADLEFYNEQFF.